Below, 8 T cell receptor beta chains from the same sample are listed, as sequenced in a study of cytomegalovirus exposure and HLA in healthy donors. Amplification used 60 Vbeta primers and 13 Jbeta primers. Data came from immunoSEQ multiplex PCR; TCRdb stores just in-frame clones and leaves some out. The table has 100,000 to 150,000 clones, 60% to 75% seen once; the top ten hold 4% to 4.5%. Input material: PBMCs. These TCRs come from a woman between 45 and 60 years old in good health and CMV-seropositive.

This chain links TRBV19 with TRBJ2-7; tentatively, D is TRBD1 (6 bases). The CDR3 is 13 residues long. Per the germline V gene, CDR1 is LNHDA and CDR2 is SQIVND (reference sequence). The V and J ends lost 6 bases and 0 bases respectively, with 9 bases between them. This CDR3 is CASSKDSSYEQYF. CDR3 coding DNA: TGTGCCAGTAGCAAGGACAGCTCCTACGAGCAGTACTTC. Together with reference TRBV19 and TRBJ2-7, the CDR3 gives the full variable domain: DGGITQSPKYLFRKEGQNVTLSCEQNLNHDAMYWYRQDPGQGLRLIYYSQIVNDFQKGDIAEGYSVSREKKESFPLTVTSAQKNPTAFYLCASSKDSSYEQYFGPGTRLTVT.

This clone came up a few times. V usage is TRBV5-1 and J usage is TRBJ1-1, with 7 bases matching TRBD1. CDR1 SGHRS and CDR2 YFSETQ come from the germline V gene. V lost 3 bases to trimming and J lost 1 base; unmatched junction nucleotides: 3. There are 14 residues in the CDR3. The CDR3 is CASSSGTANTEAFF. CDR3 DNA sequence: TGCGCCAGCAGCTCCGGGACAGCGAACACTGAAGCTTTCTTT.

The chain uses TRBV6-5 and TRBJ1-2, with D unresolved. The V gene lost 8 bases and the J gene lost 4 bases, with 11 bases spanning the gap. The germline V gene has CDR1 MNHEY and CDR2 SVGAGI. This CDR3 has 12 residues. The CDR3 coding sequence is TGTGCCAGCCTAGGAGACGGCTATGGCTACACCTTC. This sequence encodes CASLGDGYGYTF.

This clone was detected once. The chain has TRBV18 and TRBJ2-7, with D possibly matching TRBD1 (6 bases). Germline loops: CDR1 KGHSH, CDR2 LQKENI. Trimming stripped 2 bases from V and 3 bases from J, with 8 bases between. The CDR3 covers 13 residues. CDR3 protein: CASSPGQLYEQYF. CDR3 in DNA: TGTGCCAGCTCACCAGGACAGCTCTACGAGCAGTACTTC.

This clone was seen more than once but under ten times. The chain uses TRBV10-1 and TRBJ2-7; a weak D match, TRBD1 (7 bases). The V gene's germline CDR1 is WNHNN and CDR2 SYGVQD (reference sequence). The CDR3 is made up of 14 amino acids. Trimming shortened V by 3 bases and J by 0 bases, and 9 bases separated the two germline ends. The chain's CDR3 is CASSDRGDSYEQYF. In nucleotides, the CDR3 is TGCGCCAGCAGTGACAGGGGGGACTCCTACGAGCAGTACTTC.

This clone has more than one count but fewer than ten. The sample has other DNA sequences that encode this CDR3 too. The rearrangement joins TRBV19 to TRBJ1-5, with D unresolved. This CDR3 comprises 13 residues. Trimming cost V 3 bases and J 2 bases, with 5 bases left between them. From germline, CDR1 is LNHDA and CDR2 SQIVND (reference sequence). The CDR3 reads CASSITGNQPQHF. CDR3 nucleotide sequence: TGTGCCAGTAGTATTACAGGCAATCAGCCCCAGCATTTT.

The chain is built from TRBV6-6 and TRBJ1-2; unclear D gene. Trimming left V 8 bases short and J 8 bases short, with 15 bases between. The CDR3 totals 12 residues. CDR1 is MNHNY and CDR2 is SVGAGI in the germline V gene (reference sequence). The CDR3 nucleotides are TGTGCCAGCTACCTAGAAATTGGGGGCTACACCTTC. Protein sequence: CASYLEIGGYTF.

Remarks on this clone: Other DNA sequences of this sample code for an identical CDR3. The gene calls are TRBV5-1 and TRBJ2-3, with TRBD2 matching 14 bases. The CDR3 is 15 residues long. Germline V gene lookup returns CDR1 SGHRS and CDR2 YFSETQ. With 4 bases clipped from V and 6 bases from J, the junction kept 4 bases outside the gene matches. CDR3 sequence reads: CASSGGTSGGDTQYF. In nucleotides, the CDR3 is TGCGCCAGCAGCGGCGGGACTAGCGGGGGTGATACGCAGTATTTT. Full variable domain (outside the CDR3, taken from reference TRBV5-1 and TRBJ2-3): KAGVTQTPRYLIKTRGQQVTLSCSPISGHRSVSWYQQTPGQGLQFLFEYFSETQRNKGNFPGRFSGRQFSNSRSEMNVSTLELGDSALYLCASSGGTSGGDTQYFGPGTRLTVL.